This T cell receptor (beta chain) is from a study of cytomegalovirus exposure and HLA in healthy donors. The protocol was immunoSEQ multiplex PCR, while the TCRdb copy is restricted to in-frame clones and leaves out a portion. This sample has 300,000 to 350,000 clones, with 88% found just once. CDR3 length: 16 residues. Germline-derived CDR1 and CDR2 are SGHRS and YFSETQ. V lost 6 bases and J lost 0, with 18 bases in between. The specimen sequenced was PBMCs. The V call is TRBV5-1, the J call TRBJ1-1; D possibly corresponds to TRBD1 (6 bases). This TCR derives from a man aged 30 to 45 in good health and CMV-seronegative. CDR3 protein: CASTPLGQGLNTEAFF. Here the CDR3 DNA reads TGCGCCAGCACCCCATTGGGCCAGGGGCTGAACACTGAAGCTTTCTTT. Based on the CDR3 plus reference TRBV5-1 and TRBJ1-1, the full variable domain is KAGVTQTPRYLIKTRGQQVTLSCSPISGHRSVSWYQQTPGQGLQFLFEYFSETQRNKGNFPGRFSGRQFSNSRSEMNVSTLELGDSALYLCASTPLGQGLNTEAFFGQGTRLTVV.